This TCR beta chain was retrieved from a study of blood T cell repertoires in COVID-19. The wider study: There were acute and convalescent COVID-19 samples, and they came from the United States, Italy and Spain.

Unmatched junction bases numbered 7, after V lost 1 base and J lost 4 bases. Germline V CDR1 and CDR2: SGHRS, YFSETQ. The length of the CDR3 is 15 residues. In the original analysis: For nucleated cells, counts were estimated from reference gene primer amplification. TCRdb's copy holds only in-frame clones and misses some; the assay was immunoSEQ multiplex PCR. V, J and clone size are taken as reported in that table, and D and trimming were inferred from the DNA itself. The data hold about 220,000 clones, with around 80% observed a single time. V and J are TRBV5-1 and TRBJ2-5; 7 bases are a match to TRBD2. This sequence originates from a woman aged 55-69 years who had recovered from COVID-19. Sequenced input: peripheral blood. CDR3 sequence reads: CASSLPSGAGETQYF. Written as DNA, the CDR3 is TGCGCCAGCAGCTTGCCCAGCGGGGCCGGAGAGACCCAGTACTTC.